This T cell receptor (beta chain) was sequenced for a study of cytomegalovirus exposure and HLA in healthy donors. Study outcomes and limitations: TCR beta V segments were, for the most part, productive about 87% or about 30% of the time in an earlier analysis.

PCR amplification relied on 60 Vbeta primers (plus 13 Jbeta primers). The protocol was immunoSEQ multiplex PCR, while the TCRdb copy is restricted to in-frame clones and leaves out a portion. This table lists 150,000 or so clones. Regarding donors, all were healthy bone marrow donors. Comment on this clone: Its target is not known.

CDR3 length: 14 residues. Germline V lookup: CDR1 SGHRS, CDR2 YFSETQ. V shed 7 bases and J 7 bases; nucleotides not matched to a gene: 8. The sequence was obtained from a woman between 45 and 65 years old in good health and CMV-seronegative. The chain uses TRBV5-1 and TRBJ2-4; 10 bases are shared with TRBD1. Sequenced sample: PBMCs. The CDR3 coding sequence is TGCGCCAGCCTACCGACAGGGGGCGGTAACATTCAGTACTTC. This codes for CASLPTGGGNIQYF.